This is a list of T cell receptor beta chains from one sample in a study of blood T cell repertoires in COVID-19. Here immunoSEQ multiplex PCR was the method, and the copy in TCRdb shows in-frame clones only, minus some. The sample shows 120,000 to 150,000 clones, about 84% of them seen only once. Sequenced material: peripheral blood. Receptor source: a human donor in a cohort sampled during active COVID-19. Both conserved end residues are part of each CDR3. A D gene is named only where the DNA matches it firmly. For some rows the clone size is stated as once, few or many, or as a class when expanded; others skip it.

>15|TRBV21-1|NA|TRBJ2-1|NA
CASISSGISYNEQFF
TGTGCCAGCATCTCTAGCGGGATCTCCTACAATGAGCAGTTCTTC
>16|TRBV5-1|NA|TRBJ1-1|NA
CASSFGGAGVLTEAFF
TGCGCCAGCAGCTTCGGGGGGGCAGGAGTATTAACTGAAGCTTTCTTT
>17|TRBV7-9|once|TRBJ1-2|TRBD1
CASSDTLGTGSNYGYTF
TGTGCCAGCAGCGACACTTTAGGGACAGGGAGTAACTATGGCTACACCTTC
>17|TRBV9|NA|TRBJ2-3|TRBD2
CASSDGLAGGRTDTQYF
TGTGCCAGCAGCGATGGACTAGCGGGGGGGCGGACAGATACGCAGTATTTT
>14|TRBV5-1|NA|TRBJ2-1|NA
CASTATGMKNEQFF
TGCGCCAGCACCGCCACAGGGATGAAGAATGAGCAGTTCTTC
>15|TRBV9|NA|TRBJ2-1|TRBD1
CASSPGTGAYNEQFF
TGTGCCAGCAGCCCCGGGACAGGGGCCTACAATGAGCAGTTCTTC
>12|TRBV21-1|NA|TRBJ1-5|NA
CATQNRGSPQHF
TGTGCCACTCAGAACAGGGGGTCGCCCCAGCATTTT
>18|TRBV3-1/TRBV3-2|NA|TRBJ2-5|NA
CASSQRGGSQIHQETQYF
TGTGCCAGCAGCCAACGTGGGGGCAGCCAAATCCACCAAGAGACCCAGTACTTC
>13|TRBV7-2|NA|TRBJ1-5|NA
CASSLHPRGHTSF
TGTGCCAGCAGCTTACATCCCCGGGGTCACACGTCCTTT
>15|TRBV6-5|NA|TRBJ1-2|NA
CASRQVPDSGYGYTF
TGTGCCAGCCGACAAGTACCGGACAGTGGTTATGGCTACACCTTC
>15|TRBV5-1|NA|TRBJ2-3|TRBD2
CASSWTSGTTDTQYF
TGCGCCAGCAGTTGGACTAGCGGGACCACAGATACGCAGTATTTT
>15|TRBV9|NA|TRBJ2-7|NA
CASSVRWSPPYEQYF
TGTGCCAGCAGCGTAAGGTGGAGCCCTCCCTACGAGCAGTACTTC
>12|TRBV30|NA|TRBJ2-1|NA
CAWSDGGREQFF
TGTGCCTGGAGTGACGGGGGTCGTGAGCAGTTCTTC
>14|TRBV4-1|NA|TRBJ2-5|NA
CASSQEDREGTQYF
TGCGCCAGCAGCCAAGAGGACAGGGAGGGGACCCAGTACTTC
>13|TRBV18|NA|TRBJ2-2|NA
CASSPIESGELFF
TGTGCCAGCTCACCAATCGAGTCCGGGGAGCTGTTTTTT
>14|TRBV9|NA|TRBJ2-6|NA
CASSVAGGANVLTF
TGTGCCAGCAGCGTAGCGGGTGGGGCCAACGTCCTGACTTTC
>13|TRBV11-2|few|TRBJ1-2|NA
CASSSGLNYGYTF
TGTGCCAGCAGCTCGGGACTCAACTATGGCTACACCTTC
>14|TRBV3-1/TRBV3-2|NA|TRBJ2-2|NA
CASSRNRNTGELFF
TGTGCCAGCAGCCGAAACAGAAACACCGGGGAGCTGTTTTTT
>13|TRBV12-3/TRBV12-4|NA|TRBJ2-2|NA
CASNPTVTGELFF
TGTGCCAGCAACCCGACAGTCACCGGGGAGCTGTTTTTT
>15|TRBV9|NA|TRBJ1-2|NA
CASSQTGGRGYGYTF
TGTGCCAGCAGCCAGACCGGCGGGAGGGGCTATGGCTACACCTTC
>16|TRBV5-3|NA|TRBJ1-4|NA
CARSTFGGATNEKLFF
TGTGCCAGAAGCACGTTCGGGGGAGCAACTAATGAAAAACTGTTTTTT
>16|TRBV28|NA|TRBJ2-1|NA
CASSLRVGASYNEQFF
TGTGCCAGCAGTTTGAGAGTGGGGGCGAGCTACAATGAGCAGTTCTTC
>14|TRBV11-2|once|TRBJ1-3|NA
CASSFLTGGNTIYF
TGTGCCAGCAGCTTTTTGACAGGCGGAAACACCATATATTTT
>13|TRBV5-4|NA|TRBJ1-2|NA
CASSWSPLDGYTF
TGTGCCAGCAGCTGGTCCCCTCTAGACGGCTACACCTTC
>13|TRBV5-1|once|TRBJ2-5|NA
CASSADIGETQYF
TGCGCCAGCAGCGCGGACATCGGAGAGACCCAGTACTTC
>13|TRBV5-8|NA|TRBJ2-2|NA
CASAGDSTGELFF
TGTGCCAGCGCAGGGGATAGCACCGGGGAGCTGTTTTTT
>14|TRBV3-1/TRBV3-2|NA|TRBJ2-7|NA
CASSPFQGYYEQYF
TGTGCCAGCAGCCCATTCCAGGGGTACTACGAGCAGTACTTC
>16|TRBV3-1/TRBV3-2|NA|TRBJ2-3|NA
CASSQVAGGVADTQYF
TGTGCCAGCAGCCAAGTGGCCGGGGGTGTGGCAGATACGCAGTATTTT
>15|TRBV7-2|NA|TRBJ1-2|NA
CASSPLLPLNYGYTF
TGTGCCAGCAGCCCGTTACTGCCACTTAACTATGGCTACACCTTC
>13|TRBV29-1|NA|TRBJ1-1|NA
CSVERGGGTEAFF
TGCAGCGTTGAAAGAGGGGGTGGCACTGAAGCTTTCTTT
>17|TRBV5-1|NA|TRBJ2-5|NA
CASSFLGTRNDQETQYF
TGCGCCAGCAGTTTCCTAGGGACAAGGAACGACCAAGAGACCCAGTACTTC
>14|TRBV7-2|NA|TRBJ1-5|NA
CASSLYQGNQPQHF
TGTGCCAGCAGCTTATACCAGGGAAATCAGCCCCAGCATTTT
>20|TRBV27|NA|TRBJ1-6|NA
CASSLYPLRTASSYNSPLHF
TGTGCCAGCAGTTTATACCCCTTAAGGACAGCCAGCTCCTATAATTCACCCCTCCACTTT
>15|TRBV5-4|once|TRBJ2-7|TRBD2
CASSHGTSGGVEQYF
TGTGCCAGCAGCCACGGGACTAGCGGGGGAGTAGAGCAGTACTTC
>16|TRBV21-1|NA|TRBJ2-7|NA
CASSKKGQALSYEQYF
TGTGCCAGCAGCAAGAAAGGACAGGCGCTATCCTACGAGCAGTACTTC
>16|TRBV7-6|NA|TRBJ2-3|TRBD2
CASSLVFGGSTDTQYF
TGTGCCAGCAGCTTAGTGTTCGGGGGGAGCACAGATACGCAGTATTTT
>11|TRBV5-5|NA|TRBJ2-5|NA
CASSLRGTQYF
TGTGCCAGCAGCTTGCGGGGGACCCAGTACTTC
>16|TRBV9|NA|TRBJ1-2|NA
CASSVRTSALEAGYTF
TGTGCCAGCAGCGTCCGGACCTCGGCCTTGGAGGCTGGCTACACCTTC
>15|TRBV10-2|NA|TRBJ2-2|TRBD2
CASRLAGGPYGELFF
TGCGCCAGCAGATTAGCGGGGGGCCCCTACGGGGAGCTGTTTTTT
>14|TRBV5-4|NA|TRBJ2-7|NA
CASSFVGGPEEQYF
TGTGCCAGCAGCTTCGTCGGGGGGCCAGAGGAGCAGTACTTC
>16|TRBV5-1|NA|TRBJ1-2|NA
CASSPPQQGLNYGYTF
TGCGCCAGCAGCCCTCCCCAACAGGGCCTTAACTATGGCTACACCTTC
>13|TRBV29-1|few|TRBJ1-6|NA
CSAPPGGNSPLHF
TGCAGCGCCCCCCCGGGTGGAAATTCACCCCTCCACTTT
>16|TRBV2|NA|TRBJ2-2|TRBD1
CASSEVPGTGAGELFF
TGTGCCAGCAGTGAAGTCCCCGGGACAGGGGCCGGGGAGCTGTTTTTT
>14|TRBV27|NA|TRBJ1-1|TRBD1
CASRRQGANTEAFF
TGTGCCAGCAGGAGACAGGGGGCGAACACTGAAGCTTTCTTT
>14|TRBV7-2|NA|TRBJ2-7|NA
CASSLDTGSYEQYF
TGTGCCAGCAGCTTAGATACCGGCTCCTACGAGCAGTACTTC
>15|TRBV27|NA|TRBJ1-2|NA
CASSARSGVNYGYTF
TGTGCCAGCAGTGCCCGTAGTGGAGTGAACTATGGCTACACCTTC
>13|TRBV29-1|few|TRBJ1-1|NA
CSVEIQRGAEAFF
TGCAGCGTTGAGATACAGCGGGGCGCTGAAGCTTTCTTT
>14|TRBV30|NA|TRBJ2-5|NA
CAWRSGGSRWTQYF
TGTGCCTGGCGATCTGGGGGGAGCCGGTGGACCCAGTACTTC
>13|TRBV6-1|NA|TRBJ1-1|NA
CASSEARTVGAFF
TGTGCCAGCAGTGAAGCTCGGACAGTCGGAGCTTTCTTT
>11|TRBV19|NA|TRBJ2-5|NA
CASSIQETQYF
TGTGCCAGTAGTATACAGGAGACCCAGTACTTC
>15|TRBV19|NA|TRBJ2-4|TRBD2
CASAVGGVTKNIQYF
TGTGCCAGCGCCGTCGGGGGGGTGACCAAAAACATTCAGTACTTC
>11|TRBV2|NA|TRBJ2-7|NA
CAGGITYEQYF
TGTGCCGGGGGGATTACCTACGAGCAGTACTTC
>14|TRBV7-9|NA|TRBJ2-7|NA
CASSWGGRTDEQYF
TGTGCCAGCAGCTGGGGCGGACGAACCGACGAGCAGTACTTC
>18|TRBV4-1|once|TRBJ1-1|NA
CASSQDRLHLVPNTEAFF
TGCGCCAGCAGCCAAGACAGGCTCCATCTCGTTCCGAACACTGAAGCTTTCTTT
>16|TRBV14|NA|TRBJ1-2|NA
CASSPPSTWARYGYTF
TGTGCCAGCAGCCCCCCCAGCACTTGGGCCCGCTATGGCTACACCTTC
>17|TRBV18|NA|TRBJ1-3|NA
CASSPPRIPPSGNTIYF
TGTGCCAGCTCACCACCTAGAATACCTCCCTCTGGAAACACCATATATTTT
>18|TRBV18|NA|TRBJ1-4|NA
CASSPLATKQGANEKLFF
TGTGCCAGCTCACCACTTGCGACTAAACAGGGTGCTAATGAAAAACTGTTTTTT
>14|TRBV6-5|NA|TRBJ2-5|NA
CAAGGELIQETQYF
TGTGCCGCCGGGGGTGAGCTGATCCAAGAGACCCAGTACTTC
>13|TRBV19|NA|TRBJ1-2|NA
CASSLTANYGYTF
TGTGCCAGTAGTTTGACAGCGAACTATGGCTACACCTTC